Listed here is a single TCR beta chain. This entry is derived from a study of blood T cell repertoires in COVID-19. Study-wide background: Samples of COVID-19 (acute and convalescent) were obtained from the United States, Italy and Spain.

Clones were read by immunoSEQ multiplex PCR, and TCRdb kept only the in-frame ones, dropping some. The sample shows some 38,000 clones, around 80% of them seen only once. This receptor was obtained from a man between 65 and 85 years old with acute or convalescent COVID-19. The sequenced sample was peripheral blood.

This CDR3 reads CASSSSTGRKWTGELFF. In DNA, the CDR3 is TGTGCCAGCAGCTCATCCACAGGGAGAAAATGGACCGGGGAGCTGTTTTTT. J is TRBJ2-2 and V is TRBV6-2 or TRBV6-3; TRBD1 might be the D (6 bases). CDR1 and CDR2 (germline): MNHEY, SVGEGT. CDR3 size: 17 residues. V lost 6 bases, J lost 5 bases, and 22 bases lay in between.